The 28 T cell receptor beta chains reported below all come from one sample, sequenced in a study of T cells in women clearing cervical HPV infection. The data were produced by immunoSEQ multiplex PCR, yet TCRdb's version contains in-frame clones alone and is incomplete. Recorded for this sample: about 30,000 clones. Sequencing was done on a sample of blood buffy coat. The receptor source for this set is a woman between 18 and 69 years old with a cervical HPV16 infection that either progressed to CIN3+ or cleared (not recorded which).

Concerning this clone itself: From the germline J gene comes the end of the CDR3, since the read stops 3 residues before it. The chain links TRBV14 to TRBJ1-2; 8 bases fit TRBD1. This CDR3 region has 14 residues. Trimming at V came to 4 bases and at J to 5 bases, leaving 6 bases not matched to a gene. CDR1 and CDR2 (germline): SGHDN, FVKESK. The sequenced part of the CDR3 DNA is TGTGCCAGCAGCCCTGACAGGGGTCCTTATGGC. This encodes CASSPDRGPYG. The entire CDR3 sequence reads CASSPDRGPYGYTF. Together with reference TRBV14 and TRBJ1-2, the CDR3 gives the full variable domain: EAGVTQFPSHSVIEKGQTVTLRCDPISGHDNLYWYRRVMGKEIKFLLHFVKESKQDESGMPNNRFLAERTGGTYSTLKVQPAELEDSGVYFCASSPDRGPYGYTFGSGTRLTVV.

In regard to this clone: The sequenced fragment ends 3 residues before the CDR3 boundary, so the rest is inferred from the germline J gene. The gene calls are TRBV19 and TRBJ2-2, with TRBD1 identical over 7 bases. Germline assignment: CDR1 LNHDA and CDR2 SQIVND (reference sequence). This CDR3 spans 14 amino acids. CDR3 in amino acids: CASSLGQENSPLFF. CDR3 bases read: TGTGCCAGTAGTCTAGGACAGGAGAATTCACCG.

To note about this clone: The read ends 3 residues early relative to the CDR3; the germline J gene fills the gap. The V and J genes are TRBV5-1 and TRBJ1-6, with 7 bases lining up with TRBD1. There are 14 residues in the CDR3. V shed 4 bases, J shed 6 bases, and the junction held 4 bases outside the gene matches. Germline CDR1 SGHRS, CDR2 YFSETQ. The CDR3 region is CASSKTGSNSPLHF. The sequenced part of the CDR3 DNA is TGCGCCAGCAGCAAGACAGGGAGTAATTCACCC.

Turning to this clone: The CDR3 extends 3 residues past the end of the read, so its final part is completed from the germline J gene. The chain is built from TRBV19 and TRBJ2-7, with unresolved D. The V end lost 3 bases, the J end lost 3 bases, and 9 bases lay between the germline ends. The germline V gene has CDR1 LNHDA and CDR2 SQIVND (reference sequence). The CDR3 has 13 amino acids. CDR3 region: CASSIKAGYEQYF. CDR3 DNA (partial): TGTGCCAGTAGTATTAAGGCAGGCTACGAG.

Of note for this clone: The read terminates 3 residues before the CDR3 end, so the remaining end is supplied by the germline J gene. This chain connects TRBV7-8 to TRBJ2-3, with TRBD2 matching over 7 bases. The CDR3 loop spans 15 amino acids. Per the germline V gene, CDR1 is SGHVS and CDR2 is FQNEAQ. CDR3 DNA (partial): TGTGCCAGCAGCTTCGGCGGGAGCGAGGGCGAGACG. Translated, it gives CASSFGGSEGET. The CDR3 reads in full as CASSFGGSEGETQYF.

Incomplete CDR3 DNA: TGTGCCAGTAGTATAGGCAGGCTAGCGGGGGAATACAATGAC. Translation gives CASSIGRLAGEYND. In full, the CDR3 is CASSIGRLAGEYNDYTF. The chain carries TRBV19 and TRBJ1-2, with a possible D match to TRBD1 (5 bases). The DNA ends 3 residues before the CDR3 does, and the rest of the CDR3 is filled in from the germline J gene. The CDR3 totals 17 residues. Germline lookup yields CDR1 LNHDA and CDR2 SQIVND (reference sequence). Variable domain in full (rest from reference TRBV19 and TRBJ1-2): DGGITQSPKYLFRKEGQNVTLSCEQNLNHDAMYWYRQDPGQGLRLIYYSQIVNDFQKGDIAEGYSVSREKKESFPLTVTSAQKNPTAFYLCASSIGRLAGEYNDYTFGSGTRLTVV.

Remarks on this clone: The read is 3 residues too short to cover the CDR3 end, so that end is filled in from the germline J gene. The V gene is TRBV6-2 or TRBV6-3, the J gene TRBJ1-5, with a possible D match to TRBD1 (5 bases). Trimming removed 2 bases at V and 2 bases at J, with 10 bases between. Germline V gives CDR1 MNHEY, CDR2 SVGEGT. There are 15 residues in the CDR3. The CDR3 bases that were read are TGTGCCAGCAGTTACACCAGGGTGGGCAATCAGCCC. Protein sequence: CASSYTRVGNQP. In full, the CDR3 is CASSYTRVGNQPQHF.

A remark on this clone: Read data end 3 residues before the CDR3 end; the end is taken from the germline J gene. Additional DNA sequences in this sample encode the identical CDR3. The chain combines TRBV10-3 with TRBJ1-3, with D tentatively TRBD1 (5 bases). Between the trimmed V and J ends, which lost 4 bases and 3 bases, there was a span of 10 bases. The CDR3 is 14 residues long. Per the germline V gene, CDR1 is ENHRY and CDR2 is SYGVKD. The CDR3 DNA, read in part, is TGTGCCATCAGTGGAGGGGCACTTGGAAACACC. Translation gives CAISGGALGNT. The CDR3, in full, reads CAISGGALGNTIYF.

With regard to this clone: The missing CDR3 end, 3 residues past where the read stops, is filled in from the germline J gene. The rearrangement joins TRBV11-2 to TRBJ2-4; unclear D gene. The V gene's germline CDR1 is SGHAT and CDR2 FQNNGV. The CDR3 is made up of 14 amino acids. Trimming removed 6 bases at V and 9 bases at J, with 18 bases between. The CDR3 DNA, read in part, is TGTGCCAGCAGTTCGGCCCCTCCCCCGGGCATT. This translates into CASSSAPPPGI. The CDR3 as a whole reads CASSSAPPPGIQYF.

In regard to this clone: The read halts 3 residues ahead of the CDR3 end, with the missing end drawn from the germline J gene. The chain links TRBV6-1 to TRBJ2-1, with D tentatively TRBD1 (6 bases). V was pared by 4 bases and J by 9 bases, with 16 bases between. The CDR3 has 14 residues. From germline, CDR1 is MNHNS and CDR2 SASEGT. The sequenced CDR3 bases are TGTGCCAGCAGTGGGCGTGGCAGGGGATTTGAG. This encodes CASSGRGRGFE. The CDR3 in its entirety is CASSGRGRGFEQFF.

As for this clone: The observed sequence ends 3 residues before the CDR3 terminus, with the missing tail filled in from the germline J gene. V is TRBV11-3 and J is TRBJ2-1, with 12 bases identical to TRBD2. This CDR3 region has 15 residues. The V and J ends lost 5 bases and 6 bases, in that order; junction bases with no gene match: 5. Germline CDR1 and CDR2: SGHNT and YENEEA. The CDR3 reads CASSAGLAGINEQFF. The sequenced CDR3 bases are TGTGCCAGCAGCGCCGGACTAGCGGGGATCAATGAG.

On this clone itself: The read ends 3 residues before the CDR3 terminus; that terminus is restored from the germline J gene. The chain uses TRBV30 and TRBJ2-4; the D call may be TRBD1 or TRBD2 (5 bases each). CDR1 and CDR2 from the germline V gene are GTSNPN and SVGIG (reference sequence). The CDR3 runs 12 residues. CDR3 DNA (partial): TGTGCCTGGAATCAGGGAGTAATTGGT. It specifies CAWNQGVIG. The whole CDR3 protein is CAWNQGVIGQYF.

Notes on this clone: The sequence runs out 3 residues before the end of the CDR3; the remainder is reconstructed from the germline J gene. The gene calls are TRBV5-1 and TRBJ1-2; D is possibly TRBD1 (5 bases). Germline loops: CDR1 SGHRS, CDR2 YFSETQ. The CDR3 contains 13 residues. The V and J ends lost 2 bases and 6 bases respectively, with 11 bases between them. This CDR3 is CASSFEGIDGYTF. The part of the CDR3 DNA that was read is TGCGCCAGCAGCTTCGAGGGGATCGATGGC.

In regard to this clone: The read ends 3 residues shy of where the CDR3 ends; the end is completed using the germline J gene. This chain links TRBV5-6 with TRBJ2-3; D is possibly TRBD1 (6 bases). The CDR3 is 12 residues long. The germline gives CDR1 SGHDT, CDR2 YYEEEE. CDR3 region: CASSSTGRAQYF. The part of the CDR3 DNA that was read is TGTGCCAGCAGCTCCACAGGGAGAGCG.

In the case of this clone: The CDR3 extends 3 residues past the end of the read, so its final part is completed from the germline J gene. This chain uses TRBV20-1 with TRBJ1-5; D not resolved. The V gene's germline CDR1 is DFQATT and CDR2 SNEGSKA (reference sequence). Trimming removed 6 bases at V and 6 bases at J, with 12 bases between. The length of the CDR3 is 12 residues. CDR3 region: CSALSGSQPQHF. The sequenced part of the CDR3 DNA is TGCAGTGCCCTATCGGGGAGTCAGCCC.

Note on this clone: The DNA ends 3 residues before the CDR3 does, and the rest of the CDR3 is filled in from the germline J gene. V usage is TRBV5-1 and J usage is TRBJ2-3; 10 bases fit TRBD2. The CDR3 extends over 17 amino acids. Unmatched junction bases numbered 13, after V lost 4 bases and J lost 5 bases. CDR1 is SGHRS and CDR2 is YFSETQ in the germline V gene. CDR3 DNA (partial): TGCGCCAGCAGCACAAGCGGGGGGGCGGGGGTAAGAGATACG. Protein sequence: CASSTSGGAGVRDT. The CDR3, in full, reads CASSTSGGAGVRDTQYF.

As for this clone: The read terminates 3 residues ahead of where the CDR3 ends, so the germline J gene completes it. The rearrangement joins TRBV20-1 to TRBJ2-1; 10 bases fit TRBD2. Germline V CDR1 and CDR2: DFQATT, SNEGSKA (reference sequence). The V segment lost 4 bases and the J segment 7 bases; nucleotides outside the gene matches: 7. The CDR3 loop spans 14 amino acids. CDR3 amino acids: CSAMSGGALNEQFF. Partial CDR3 DNA: TGCAGTGCTATGAGCGGGGGGGCCTTAAATGAG.

Points on this clone: The read halts 3 residues ahead of the CDR3 end, with the missing end drawn from the germline J gene. This chain uses TRBV19 with TRBJ2-2; 12 bases map to TRBD1. This CDR3 spans 14 amino acids. Germline CDR1 and CDR2: LNHDA and SQIVND (reference sequence). Incomplete CDR3 DNA: TGTGCCAGTAGTTTCGGGACAGGGGGCGAAAAG. Translation: CASSFGTGGEK. From start to end, the CDR3 is CASSFGTGGEKLFF.

In regard to this clone: The read ends 3 residues before the CDR3 terminus; that terminus is restored from the germline J gene. The rearrangement links TRBV20-1 to TRBJ2-7; D is uncertain. Germline V gene data show CDR1 as DFQATT and CDR2 as SNEGSKA (reference sequence). With 1 base removed from V and 6 bases from J, the gap between germline ends came to 16 bases. This CDR3 has 14 residues. The sequenced CDR3 bases are TGCAGTGCTAGAGTTGGGCCCGTTTTGTCCGAG. It yields the protein CSARVGPVLSE. The entire CDR3 is CSARVGPVLSEQYF.

The covered CDR3 bases are TGTGCCAGCAGTGGGACAGGGGGCATCGGGCGGGAAAAA. Its translation is CASSGTGGIGREK. The entire CDR3 reads CASSGTGGIGREKLFF. The genes are TRBV6-1 and TRBJ1-4; TRBD1 matches 11 bases. The CDR3 is cut off 3 residues early in the read; its end comes from the germline J gene. Germline CDR1 reads MNHNS; CDR2 reads SASEGT. The CDR3 has 16 residues. V lost 4 bases, J lost 8 bases, and 9 bases stayed unmatched.

With regard to this clone: The sequence runs out 3 residues before the end of the CDR3; the remainder is reconstructed from the germline J gene. The chain has TRBV5-1 and TRBJ2-3, with a possible D match to TRBD1 (6 bases). The CDR3 length is 14 residues. The V gene lost 6 bases and the J gene lost 2 bases, with 13 bases spanning the gap. Germline loops: CDR1 SGHRS, CDR2 YFSETQ. The CDR3 region is CASTKGHLTDTQYF. CDR3 DNA (partial): TGCGCCAGCACCAAGGGACACCTCACAGATACG.

Concerning this clone: The read ends 3 residues before the CDR3 terminus; that terminus is restored from the germline J gene. V is TRBV11-2 and J is TRBJ2-7; TRBD1 is a possible D gene (5 bases). The CDR3 extends over 15 amino acids. Deletions cut 2 bases from V and 2 bases from J, with 13 bases between. The germline V gene encodes CDR1 SGHAT and CDR2 FQNNGV. CDR3 region: CASSLTKGNTYEQYF. CDR3 DNA (partial): TGTGCCAGCAGCTTAACGAAGGGGAACACCTACGAG.

On this clone: The CDR3 is cut off 3 residues early in the read; its end comes from the germline J gene. The chain recombines TRBV30 with TRBJ2-3, with D hard to call. The CDR3 runs to 11 residues. CDR1 GTSNPN and CDR2 SVGIG come from the germline V gene (reference sequence). CDR3 region: CALGLGETQYF. The part of the CDR3 DNA that was read is TGTGCCCTAGGCCTTGGTGAGACG.

Regarding this clone: The read stops 3 residues short of the end of the CDR3; the missing end is completed from the germline J gene. The chain combines TRBV10-3 with TRBJ2-7; the match to TRBD1 covers 8 bases. The CDR3 contains 15 residues. With V trimmed by 5 bases and J by 3 bases, 9 bases remained unmatched. Germline CDR1 reads ENHRY; CDR2 reads SYGVKD. CDR3 bases read: TGTGCCATCAGTCCCCGACAGGGGATTAACTACGAG. Residues: CAISPRQGINYE. The whole CDR3 reads CAISPRQGINYEQYF.

A word on this clone: The CDR3 end falls 3 residues outside the read, so it is completed with the germline J gene. The J gene is TRBJ2-1, the V gene TRBV5-1; 12 bases are shared with TRBD2. This CDR3 comprises 15 residues. V lost 4 bases and J lost 6; bases outside the gene matches: 5. Per germline, CDR1 SGHRS and CDR2 YFSETQ. The sequenced part of the CDR3 DNA is TGCGCCAGCAGCGCCGGACTAGCGGGACGCAATGAG. This translates into CASSAGLAGRNE. The full CDR3 protein reads CASSAGLAGRNEQFF. Full variable domain (missing parts from reference TRBV5-1 and TRBJ2-1): KAGVTQTPRYLIKTRGQQVTLSCSPISGHRSVSWYQQTPGQGLQFLFEYFSETQRNKGNFPGRFSGRQFSNSRSEMNVSTLELGDSALYLCASSAGLAGRNEQFFGPGTRLTVL.

On this clone itself: Read data end 3 residues before the CDR3 end; the end is taken from the germline J gene. The J gene is TRBJ1-2, the V gene TRBV18; the D gene is possibly TRBD1 (5 bases). Germline values: CDR1 KGHSH, CDR2 LQKENI. The CDR3 contains 14 residues. The DNA read from the CDR3 is TGTGCCAGCTCTCCCAGGGAAGGCCTAAGGGAC. This encodes CASSPREGLRD. The whole CDR3 sequence reads CASSPREGLRDYTF.

A remark on this clone: The read terminates 3 residues ahead of where the CDR3 ends, so the germline J gene completes it. The chain is built from TRBV14 and TRBJ2-2; 7 bases align to TRBD1. The V gene's germline CDR1 is SGHDN and CDR2 FVKESK. The ends lost 4 bases at V and 3 bases at J; junction bases unmatched: 2. CDR3 length: 14 residues. The CDR3 bases that were read are TGTGCCAGCAGCCGGGACAGATACACCGGGGAG. Encoded protein: CASSRDRYTGE. The CDR3 in full is CASSRDRYTGELFF.

About this clone itself: The read falls 3 residues short of the CDR3 end, and the missing part is taken from the germline J gene. The sample holds other DNA sequences that translate to the same CDR3. This chain joins TRBV30 and TRBJ1-3, with TRBD1 identical over 10 bases. This CDR3 spans 15 amino acids. The germline CDR1 and CDR2 sequences are GTSNPN and SVGIG (reference sequence). This CDR3 is CAWSGRQGAQGKIYF. The sequenced part of the CDR3 DNA is TGTGCCTGGAGTGGGAGACAGGGGGCCCAGGGTAAG.